These 10 T cell receptor beta chains were sequenced from one sample in a study of blood T cells in healthy people across ages. A second PCR of about 6 to 12 cycles used a sample-barcoded 5' primer and a J-beta primer mix. TCRdb analysed the 5' RACE reads with MiXCR anew, one entry per CDR3 protein. The sample includes 1.8 million or so distinct CDR3 sequences, about 39% of them seen just once. The sequenced sample was blood. The receptors here all came from a human donor in good health.

V usage is TRBV10-3 and J usage is TRBJ1-1; TRBD1 is a possible D gene (6 bases). V was clipped by 6 bases and J by 12 bases, with 23 bases between them. This CDR3 has 14 residues. Germline assignment: CDR1 ENHRY and CDR2 SYGVKD. The DNA of the CDR3 is TGTGCCATCAGACCAGGGGACCCAGTCGATGTAACTTTCTTT. Its translation: CAIRPGDPVDVTFF.

The chain has TRBV20-1 and TRBJ1-2; D is possibly TRBD1 (6 bases). Germline lookup yields CDR1 DFQATT and CDR2 SNEGSKA (reference sequence). V lost 3 bases to trimming and J lost 7 bases, with 27 bases between them. The CDR3 totals 17 residues. As DNA, the CDR3 is TGCAGTGCTAGTAAGTTCCTGGACAGTCCGCTTCATTTTGGCTACACCTTC. This encodes CSASKFLDSPLHFGYTF.

This clonotype was seen only once. The gene calls are TRBV12-3 or TRBV12-4 and TRBJ2-3; D gene unclear. The CDR3 spans 14 residues. V lost 5 bases to trimming and J lost 7 bases, with 16 bases between them. CDR3 bases: TGTGCCAGCAGTCCGAGCCCCGGGCACAATACGCAGTATTTT. It codes for CASSPSPGHNTQYF.

This clonotype was detected a few times. The CDR3, as DNA: TGTGCCAGCAGCGTAGATATTGAACAGGGGATTAATTCACCCCTCCACTTT. It specifies CASSVDIEQGINSPLHF. The chain is built from TRBV9 and TRBJ1-6; 7 nucleotides align to TRBD1. There are 17 residues in the CDR3. V lost 0 bases to trimming and J lost 6 bases; unmatched junction nucleotides: 9. Looked up from germline, CDR1 is SGDLS and CDR2 is YYNGEE.

This clonotype was detected once. This chain uses TRBV29-1 with TRBJ2-7, with 9 positions matching TRBD1. The assigned J gene may be wrong: the sequence end matches TRBJ2-5 better. The length of the CDR3 is 13 residues. CDR1 is SQVTM, CDR2 ANQGSEA, per germline. The CDR3 sequence: CSVWTGELETQYF. As DNA, the CDR3 is TGCAGCGTTTGGACAGGGGAGCTGGAGACCCAGTACTTC.

This clonotype has a handful of counts. This chain connects TRBV5-1 to TRBJ2-1; perhaps TRBD2 as D (6 bases). The germline gives CDR1 SGHRS, CDR2 YFSETQ. The length of the CDR3 is 15 residues. The V end was cut by 4 bases, the J end by 6 bases, with 17 bases between. CDR3 bases: TGCGCCAGCAGCCTCCGGTCGGGGGAGGCCAATGAGCAGTTCTTC. Translated, it gives CASSLRSGEANEQFF.

This clonotype was observed a handful of times. The chain is built from TRBV28 and TRBJ1-4; D possibly corresponds to TRBD1 (6 bases). Trimming took 6 bases from V and 3 from J, leaving 14 bases between them. The germline CDR1 and CDR2 sequences are MDHEN and SYDVKM. The CDR3 has 15 amino acids. CDR3 DNA sequence: TGTGCCAGCAGGCTTCCAAGGGGGTCTAATGAAAAACTGTTTTTT. The encoded protein is CASRLPRGSNEKLFF.

The chain combines TRBV7-9 with TRBJ2-1; TRBD2 matches at 14 bases. Trimming removed 10 bases from V and 7 bases from J; junction bases left unmatched: 6. The CDR3 runs to 14 residues. CDR1 and CDR2 (germline): SEHNR, FQNEAQ (reference sequence). Here the CDR3 DNA reads TGTGCCATGGGACTAGCGGGGGCCCCTAATGAGCAGTTCTTC. Amino acids: CAMGLAGAPNEQFF.

In its sample, this clonotype was seen a few times. Here the CDR3 DNA reads TGTGCCAGCAGTTTATCGAACAAGAATGAGCAGTTCTTC. Its protein is CASSLSNKNEQFF. This chain joins TRBV27 and TRBJ2-1; D gene uncertain. The germline V gene encodes CDR1 MNHEY and CDR2 SMNVEV (reference sequence). Trimming shortened V by 0 bases and J by 7 bases, and 7 bases separated the two germline ends. The CDR3 covers 13 residues.

This clonotype was detected a few times. The chain carries TRBV7-2 and TRBJ2-7; TRBD1 aligns across 9 bases. The germline V gene has CDR1 SGHTA and CDR2 FQGNSA. J lost 4 bases, V lost 5 bases, and 6 bases had no gene match. There are 14 residues in the CDR3. CDR3: CASSAGTGNYEQYF. The CDR3 DNA reads as TGTGCCAGCAGCGCCGGGACAGGGAATTACGAGCAGTACTTC.